This TCR beta chain was identified during a study of blood T cell repertoires in COVID-19. Study context: Italy, Spain and the United States were the sources of the convalescent and acute COVID-19 samples.

Assay: immunoSEQ multiplex PCR; the TCRdb copy retains only in-frame clones and omits some. The sample consists of fewer than 350,000 clones, 87% of them appearing once. Participants came from about two dozen US areas, aged about 18 to 95 years. The clonotype comes from a woman aged 40-49 years who had recovered from COVID-19. The sequencing sample was made of PBMCs or T cells enriched from blood (not recorded which).

CDR3 loop: CASSQAVHYGYTF. The CDR3 DNA follows: TGTGCCAGCAGCCAGGCCGTGCACTATGGCTACACCTTC. The chain employs TRBV6-5 and TRBJ1-2; D call uncertain. V lost 6 bases and J 3 bases, leaving 11 bases between the germline ends. The CDR3 has 13 amino acids. From germline, CDR1 is MNHEY and CDR2 SVGAGI.